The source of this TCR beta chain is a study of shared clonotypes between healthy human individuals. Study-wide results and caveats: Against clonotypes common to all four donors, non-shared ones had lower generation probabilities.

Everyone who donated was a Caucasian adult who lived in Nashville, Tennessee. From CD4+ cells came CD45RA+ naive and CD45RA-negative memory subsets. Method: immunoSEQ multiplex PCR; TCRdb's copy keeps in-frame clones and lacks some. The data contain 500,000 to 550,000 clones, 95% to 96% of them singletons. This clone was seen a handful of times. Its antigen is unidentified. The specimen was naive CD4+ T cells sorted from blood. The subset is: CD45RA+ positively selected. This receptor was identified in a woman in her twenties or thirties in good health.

The CDR3: CAWSPGVSGYTF. The DNA of the CDR3 is TGTGCCTGGAGTCCAGGAGTCTCTGGCTACACCTTC. The chain combines TRBV30 with TRBJ1-2; D not certain. In germline, CDR1 is GTSNPN, CDR2 SVGIG (reference sequence). The V gene lost 2 bases and the J gene lost 7 bases, with 11 bases spanning the gap. The CDR3 sequence is 12 residues long.